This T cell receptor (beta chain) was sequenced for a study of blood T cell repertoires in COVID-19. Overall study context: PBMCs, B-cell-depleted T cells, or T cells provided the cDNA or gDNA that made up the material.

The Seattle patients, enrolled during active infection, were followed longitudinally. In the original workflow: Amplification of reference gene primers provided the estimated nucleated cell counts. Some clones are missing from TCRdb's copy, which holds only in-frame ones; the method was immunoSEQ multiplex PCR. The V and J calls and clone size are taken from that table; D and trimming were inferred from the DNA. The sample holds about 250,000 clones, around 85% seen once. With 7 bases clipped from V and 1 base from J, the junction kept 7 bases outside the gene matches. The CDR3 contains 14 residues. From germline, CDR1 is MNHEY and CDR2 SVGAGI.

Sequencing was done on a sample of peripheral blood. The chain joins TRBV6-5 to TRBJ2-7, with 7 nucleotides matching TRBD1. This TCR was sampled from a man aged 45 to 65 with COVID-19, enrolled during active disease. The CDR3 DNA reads TGTGCCAGCACCCCCGACAGGGCTTCCTACGAGCAGTACTTC. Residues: CASTPDRASYEQYF.